The 27 T cell receptor beta chains below were found in one sample sequenced in a study of T cell responses to AZD1222 COVID-19 vaccine. Clones were sequenced by immunoSEQ multiplex PCR, and TCRdb holds only the in-frame ones, with some missing. The table includes about 150,000 clones, approximately 88% detected once. Sequenced material: peripheral blood, taken on day 0 of AZD1222 vaccination. The origin of the receptors is an adult in good health.

This rearrangement joins TRBV5-1 to TRBJ2-1; D is unresolved. There are 14 residues in the CDR3. The germline V gene has CDR1 SGHRS and CDR2 YFSETQ. Trimming took off 4 bases at V and 1 base at J, with 9 bases between the two ends. For the CDR3, the DNA is TGCGCCAGCAGCCCTCCCGATTCCTACAATGAGCAGTTCTTC. It codes for CASSPPDSYNEQFF.

The CDR3 DNA reads TGTGCCAGCAGCGAGATTCCGCTAAACACATGGGGCTACGAGCAGTACTTC. Translated: CASSEIPLNTWGYEQYF. The rearrangement links TRBV9 to TRBJ2-7; D remains unclear. The V gene lost 3 bases and the J gene lost 3 bases, with 22 bases spanning the gap. Germline V lookup: CDR1 SGDLS, CDR2 YYNGEE. The CDR3 loop spans 17 amino acids.

The chain joins TRBV9 to TRBJ1-4, with D possibly being TRBD1 (5 bases). Trimming pared 0 bases from V and 0 bases from J, leaving 15 bases between. The CDR3 consists of 18 residues. Per the germline V gene, CDR1 is SGDLS and CDR2 is YYNGEE. The CDR3 region has the DNA TGTGCCAGCAGCGTAGAAAAGGGGCTTACGGCAACTAATGAAAAACTGTTTTTT. The encoded protein is CASSVEKGLTATNEKLFF.

This sequence joins TRBV18 and TRBJ2-1; the D gene is possibly TRBD2 (5 bases). The V gene's germline CDR1 is KGHSH and CDR2 LQKENI. This CDR3 comprises 11 residues. The V end lost 8 bases, the J end lost 8 bases, and 10 bases lay between the germline ends. CDR3 sequence (DNA): TGTGCCAGCCGCGCGGGCGATGAGCAGTTCTTC. Amino acids: CASRAGDEQFF.

This clone was seen only once. V and J are TRBV30 and TRBJ2-7, with unresolved D. The CDR3 runs 15 residues. The germline V gene encodes CDR1 GTSNPN and CDR2 SVGIG (reference sequence). Trimming cost V 0 bases and J 6 bases, with 18 bases left between them. The CDR3 region has the DNA TGTGCCTGGAGTGTACAAGGTCTACCTTTGGGCGAGCAGTACTTC. Translating gives CAWSVQGLPLGEQYF.

This chain uses TRBV18 with TRBJ1-1; D remains ambiguous. V was shortened by 0 bases and J by 4 bases, with 6 bases between the two germline ends. The V gene's germline CDR1 is KGHSH and CDR2 LQKENI. The CDR3 runs 13 residues. The CDR3 region is CASSPPGSTEAFF. In DNA, the CDR3 is TGTGCCAGCTCACCACCGGGGTCCACTGAAGCTTTCTTT.

The chain combines TRBV6-5 with TRBJ2-1, with 8 bases matching TRBD2. This CDR3 contains 16 residues. Germline loops: CDR1 MNHEY, CDR2 SVGAGI. The trim removed 4 bases at V and 0 bases at J, leaving 5 bases unmatched. The CDR3 DNA is TGTGCCAGCAGTTTCGGGACTAGGGGCTCCTACAATGAGCAGTTCTTC. Translated, it gives CASSFGTRGSYNEQFF.

This clone was found once. The chain carries TRBV29-1 and TRBJ1-3; D gene unclear. The CDR3 covers 15 residues. Germline CDR1 is SQVTM and CDR2 is ANQGSEA. V was pared by 3 bases and J by 2 bases, with 14 bases between. The CDR3 DNA sequence: TGCAGCGTTGATAAACGGCGAGGTGCTGGAAACACCATATATTTT. Translation gives CSVDKRRGAGNTIYF. The full variable domain, with the rest looked up from reference TRBV29-1 and TRBJ1-3, is SAVISQKPSRDICQRGTSLTIQCQVDSQVTMMFWYRQQPGQSLTLIATANQGSEATYESGFVIDKFPISRPNLTFSTLTVSNMSPEDSSIYLCSVDKRRGAGNTIYFGEGSWLTVV.

V gene TRBV28 combines with J gene TRBJ1-3; 8 bases are a match to TRBD1. CDR3 length equals 17 residues. Germline V CDR1 and CDR2: MDHEN, SYDVKM. Unmatched junction bases numbered 6, after V lost 2 bases and J lost 0 bases. Written as DNA, the CDR3 is TGTGCCAGCAGTTTAAGGGCAGGGGGCGGCTCTGGAAACACCATATATTTT. This translates into CASSLRAGGGSGNTIYF.

V and J are TRBV3-1 (or the pseudogene TRBV3-2) and TRBJ1-6; possibly TRBD1 for D (6 bases). The V end lost 4 bases, the J end lost 10 bases, and 11 bases lay between the germline ends. Germline CDR1 is LGHDT and CDR2 is YNNKEL (reference sequence). The CDR3 has 13 residues. CDR3 loop: CASSRQGLSPLHF. DNA of the CDR3: TGTGCCAGCAGCCGCCAGGGGCTGTCACCCCTCCACTTT.

The chain recombines TRBV28 with TRBJ1-6, with a possible D match to TRBD1 (5 bases). The V end was cut by 7 bases, the J end by 7 bases, with 14 bases between. The germline CDR1 and CDR2 sequences are MDHEN and SYDVKM. The CDR3 runs 14 residues. Here the CDR3 DNA reads TGTGCCAGCACCGCGGGGGAAGGCAATTCACCCCTCCACTTT. Translated: CASTAGEGNSPLHF. The whole variable domain, remainder taken from reference TRBV28 and TRBJ1-6, is DVKVTQSSRYLVKRTGEKVFLECVQDMDHENMFWYRQDPGLGLRLIYFSYDVKMKEKGDIPEGYSVSREKKERFSLILESASTNQTSMYLCASTAGEGNSPLHFGNGTRLTVT.

V gene TRBV11-2 combines with J gene TRBJ1-1; TRBD1 matches 7 bases. The CDR3 consists of 14 residues. Trimming cost V 3 bases and J 9 bases; bases outside gene matches: 10. Germline V CDR1 and CDR2: SGHAT, FQNNGV. In DNA, the CDR3 is TGTGCCAGCAGCTTTTTTGACGCAGGGGGGCAAGCTTTCTTT. Residues: CASSFFDAGGQAFF.

This rearrangement joins TRBV10-3 to TRBJ1-4, with a possible D match to TRBD1 (5 bases). V was pared by 10 bases and J by 8 bases, with 17 bases between. The CDR3 has 13 amino acids. Germline V lookup: CDR1 ENHRY, CDR2 SYGVKD. CDR3: CATMAGVREKLFF. The CDR3 nucleotides read TGTGCCACCATGGCGGGGGTTAGGGAAAAACTGTTTTTT.

This sequence joins TRBV7-9 and TRBJ1-2, with D possibly TRBD1 on 5 matching bases. The CDR3 is 11 amino acids. Trimming pared 8 bases from V and 10 bases from J, leaving 14 bases between. In germline, CDR1 is SEHNR, CDR2 FQNEAQ (reference sequence). For the CDR3, the DNA is TGTGCCAGCCGAAAGACAGTTGACTACACCTTC. Its protein product is CASRKTVDYTF.

The genes are TRBV4-3 and TRBJ1-1, with no clear D. Per germline, CDR1 LGHNA and CDR2 YSLEER. V gave up 4 bases and J gave up 6 bases, with 6 bases separating them. There are 11 residues in the CDR3. CDR3 amino acids: CASSRASEAFF. In nucleotides, the CDR3 is TGCGCCAGCAGCCGGGCATCTGAAGCTTTCTTT.

V and J are TRBV5-4 and TRBJ2-7; 7 bases align to TRBD2. The CDR3 sequence is 15 residues long. The germline CDR1 and CDR2 sequences are SGHNT and YYREEE (reference sequence). With V trimmed by 0 bases and J by 6 bases, 9 bases remained unmatched. CDR3 in amino acids: CASSLGPGRAREQYF. CDR3 DNA: TGTGCCAGCAGCTTGGGTCCGGGGAGGGCGCGCGAGCAGTACTTC.

Only a few counts were recorded for this clone. The chain joins TRBV5-6 to TRBJ2-1; a possible D gene is TRBD1 (6 bases). This CDR3 spans 13 amino acids. Germline CDR1 SGHDT, CDR2 YYEEEE. Trimming took off 5 bases at V and 4 bases at J, with 10 bases between the two ends. The CDR3 DNA reads TGTGCCAGCAGGCCGACAGGATACAATGAGCAGTTCTTC. Its protein product is CASRPTGYNEQFF.

This chain links TRBV7-3 with TRBJ2-7; D is undetermined. This CDR3 comprises 16 residues. Germline CDR1 reads SGHTA; CDR2 reads FQGTGA. Trimming removed 1 base at V and 2 bases at J, with 15 bases between. CDR3 DNA sequence: TGTGCCAGCAGCTTAAAAATAACGCACCCAACCTACGAGCAGTACTTC. It specifies CASSLKITHPTYEQYF.

J is TRBJ1-5 and V is TRBV12-3 or TRBV12-4; 8 bases line up with TRBD1. V dropped 6 bases and J dropped 6; count of bases not matched to a gene: 4. The CDR3 spans 13 residues. The CDR3 bases are TGTGCCAGCAGAGAAACAGGGGGTCAGCCCCAGCATTTT. The encoded protein is CASRETGGQPQHF.

This chain links TRBV5-6 with TRBJ1-2, with D uncertain. The germline gives CDR1 SGHDT, CDR2 YYEEEE. Trimming removed 4 bases from V and 4 bases from J, with 14 bases in between. CDR3 length equals 14 residues. The CDR3 is CASSQTNAVYGYTF. CDR3 nucleotide sequence: TGTGCCAGCAGCCAAACGAACGCCGTCTATGGCTACACCTTC.

This sequence joins TRBV19 and TRBJ2-2; no firm D call. The CDR3 runs 15 residues. Looked up from germline, CDR1 is LNHDA and CDR2 is SQIVND (reference sequence). Trimming removed 5 bases at V and 1 base at J, with 11 bases between. The DNA for the CDR3 is TGTGCCAGTAGTTCTCAACGGCAGAACACCGGGGAGCTGTTTTTT. Translated: CASSSQRQNTGELFF. Full variable domain (missing parts from reference TRBV19 and TRBJ2-2): DGGITQSPKYLFRKEGQNVTLSCEQNLNHDAMYWYRQDPGQGLRLIYYSQIVNDFQKGDIAEGYSVSREKKESFPLTVTSAQKNPTAFYLCASSSQRQNTGELFFGEGSRLTVL.

This clone was observed once. The chain employs TRBV28 and TRBJ1-2; a weak D match, TRBD1 (5 bases). The CDR3 totals 14 residues. V was cut by 6 bases and J by 7 bases, with 18 bases left in between. Per the germline V gene, CDR1 is MDHEN and CDR2 is SYDVKM. CDR3 sequence: CASRLLGAGIGYTF. The CDR3 nucleotides are TGTGCCAGCAGGCTCCTTGGGGCGGGTATTGGCTACACCTTC.

The rearrangement links TRBV5-6 to TRBJ1-6, with TRBD1 as a possible D gene (5 bases). The CDR3 length is 14 residues. Trimming pared 2 bases from V and 7 bases from J, leaving 10 bases between. CDR1 and CDR2 from the germline V gene are SGHDT and YYEEEE. CDR3 residues: CASSLTGGNSPLHF. Written as DNA, the CDR3 is TGTGCCAGCAGCTTAACGGGGGGGAATTCACCCCTCCACTTT.

The chain employs TRBV6-2 or TRBV6-3 and TRBJ1-5; D is ambiguous. Trimming stripped 2 bases from V and 4 bases from J, with 15 bases between. The CDR3 consists of 16 residues. CDR1 is MNHEY and CDR2 is SVGEGT in the germline V gene. The CDR3 bases are TGTGCCAGCAGTTACGGATCCGGAGGGCCAAATCAGCCCCAGCATTTT. This encodes CASSYGSGGPNQPQHF.

This clone was seen more than once but under ten times. The J gene is TRBJ1-5, the V gene TRBV5-5, with 11 bases aligning to TRBD1. The germline V gene encodes CDR1 SGHKS and CDR2 YYEKEE (reference sequence). This CDR3 region has 15 residues. Losses at the gene ends were 4 bases for V and 5 bases for J; bases not matched to a gene: 5. CDR3 protein: CASSRTGGADQPQHF. CDR3 DNA sequence: TGTGCCAGCAGCAGGACAGGGGGCGCGGATCAGCCCCAGCATTTT.

The J gene is TRBJ2-1, the V gene TRBV7-8; 12 bases are shared with TRBD2. The CDR3 length is 15 residues. J gave up 9 bases and V 3 bases, and 6 bases lay outside the gene matches. Germline V lookup: CDR1 SGHVS, CDR2 FQNEAQ. This chain's CDR3 is CASSLLAGGVGEQFF. The CDR3 bases are TGTGCCAGCAGCTTGCTAGCGGGAGGGGTTGGTGAGCAGTTCTTC.

Here the CDR3 reads CASSPDRAVISGYTF. In nucleotides, the CDR3 is TGTGCCAGCAGTCCAGACAGGGCCGTTATATCTGGCTACACCTTC. The chain combines TRBV6-5 with TRBJ1-2; the match to TRBD1 covers 7 bases. From germline, CDR1 is MNHEY and CDR2 SVGAGI. Trimming cost V 5 bases and J 7 bases; bases outside gene matches: 13. This CDR3 has 15 residues.